This T cell receptor beta chain was identified during a study of cytomegalovirus exposure and HLA in healthy donors. Overall study results and limits: A cluster of highly shared sequence variants was likely a sequencing artifact.

Points on this clone: Its antigen is undetermined.

Use of 60 Vbeta and 13 Jbeta primers characterized the PCR. Assay: immunoSEQ multiplex PCR; the TCRdb copy retains only in-frame clones and omits some. The repertoire holds some 60,000 clones, with about 90% as singletons. V was shortened by 1 base and J by 6 bases, with 7 bases between the two germline ends. Germline CDR1 and CDR2: LNHNV and YYDKDF (reference sequence). The CDR3 covers 13 residues. Material for sequencing was PBMCs. The sequence was obtained from a man younger than 30 in good health and CMV-seronegative. The chain uses TRBV15 and TRBJ1-5; a possible D gene is TRBD1 (6 bases). CDR3 protein: CATSRARGQPQHF. CDR3 sequence (DNA): TGTGCCACCAGCAGAGCCAGGGGTCAGCCCCAGCATTTT.